The next 5 T cell receptor beta chains were all read from a single sample in a study of vaccination effects on CD4 cells after COVID-19. No cognate antigen is known for these TCRs. Cells that had been cultured for roughly eleven days were the source of isolated CD4+ T cells. Everyone in the study got two shots of either the BNT162b2 or mRNA-1273 vaccine. Here immunoSEQ multiplex PCR was the method, and the copy in TCRdb shows in-frame clones only, minus some. Of approximately 66,000 clones detected, 70% to 80% appear once; the ten largest clones hold under 2.5%. The sequencing used CD4+ T cells from PBMCs cultured without peptide, collected after COVID-19 vaccination. The receptor set was obtained from a human donor who received a COVID-19 vaccine.

This clone came up once. The chain recombines TRBV18 with TRBJ1-5; D not resolved. The V end was cut by 5 bases, the J end by 7 bases, with 12 bases between. Germline CDR1 KGHSH, CDR2 LQKENI. The length of the CDR3 is 13 residues. The CDR3 sequence: CASSTGLKQPQHF. The CDR3 nucleotides are TGTGCCAGCTCAACCGGCCTGAAGCAGCCCCAGCATTTT.

This clone turned up a few times. The V gene is TRBV6-5, the J gene TRBJ2-1, with D possibly TRBD1 on 5 matching bases. CDR1 and CDR2 from the germline V gene are MNHEY and SVGAGI. Between the trimmed V and J ends, which lost 2 bases and 3 bases, there was a span of 11 bases. This CDR3 comprises 15 residues. The chain's CDR3 is CASSYRGTLYNEQFF. In DNA form, the CDR3 reads TGTGCCAGCAGTTACAGGGGAACTCTCTACAATGAGCAGTTCTTC.

The chain links TRBV5-6 to TRBJ2-5; possibly TRBD1 for D (5 bases). The CDR3 covers 15 residues. Per the germline V gene, CDR1 is SGHDT and CDR2 is YYEEEE. Trimming pared 0 bases from V and 5 bases from J, leaving 14 bases between. The CDR3 DNA reads as TGTGCCAGCAGCTTGGAGGCAGGGTCTAAGGAGACCCAGTACTTC. Its protein is CASSLEAGSKETQYF.

This chain connects TRBV9 to TRBJ1-6; perhaps TRBD1 as D (6 bases). CDR1 is SGDLS, CDR2 YYNGEE, per germline. This CDR3 has 18 amino acids. V was cut by 3 bases and J by 1 base, with 17 bases left in between. CDR3 in DNA: TGTGCCAGCAGCGCCATTAGGGGGGAAGGATCCTATAATTCACCCCTCCACTTT. Its translation is CASSAIRGEGSYNSPLHF.

This chain uses TRBV11-1 with TRBJ2-3; the match to TRBD1 covers 9 bases. V gave up 5 bases and J gave up 1 base; unmatched junction bases: 4. This CDR3 is built from 15 residues. Germline values: CDR1 SGHAT, CDR2 FQDESV (reference sequence). CDR3 amino acids: CASSHRDRGTDTQYF. The CDR3 nucleotides read TGTGCCAGCAGCCACCGGGACAGGGGCACAGATACGCAGTATTTT.